The TCR beta chain described here comes from a study of blood T cell repertoires in COVID-19. The overall study: From the United States, Italy and Spain came samples of acute and convalescent COVID-19. PBMCs, B-cell-depleted T cells, or T cells provided the cDNA or gDNA that made up the material.

This clone has just one count. Sequenced by immunoSEQ multiplex PCR; TCRdb stores in-frame clones only, minus some. Of over 70,000 clones detected, 75% to 85% appear once; the ten largest clones hold approximately 21%. V lost 7 bases and J 5 bases, leaving 14 bases between the germline ends. This CDR3 has 13 residues. What was sequenced was peripheral blood. The chain carries TRBV12-3 or TRBV12-4 and TRBJ1-1; D is ambiguous. The source of this sequence is a woman of 80 years or more with acute or convalescent COVID-19. The CDR3 DNA is TGTGCCAGCATTAAATCCCCGAGAACTGAAGCTTTCTTT. This encodes CASIKSPRTEAFF.